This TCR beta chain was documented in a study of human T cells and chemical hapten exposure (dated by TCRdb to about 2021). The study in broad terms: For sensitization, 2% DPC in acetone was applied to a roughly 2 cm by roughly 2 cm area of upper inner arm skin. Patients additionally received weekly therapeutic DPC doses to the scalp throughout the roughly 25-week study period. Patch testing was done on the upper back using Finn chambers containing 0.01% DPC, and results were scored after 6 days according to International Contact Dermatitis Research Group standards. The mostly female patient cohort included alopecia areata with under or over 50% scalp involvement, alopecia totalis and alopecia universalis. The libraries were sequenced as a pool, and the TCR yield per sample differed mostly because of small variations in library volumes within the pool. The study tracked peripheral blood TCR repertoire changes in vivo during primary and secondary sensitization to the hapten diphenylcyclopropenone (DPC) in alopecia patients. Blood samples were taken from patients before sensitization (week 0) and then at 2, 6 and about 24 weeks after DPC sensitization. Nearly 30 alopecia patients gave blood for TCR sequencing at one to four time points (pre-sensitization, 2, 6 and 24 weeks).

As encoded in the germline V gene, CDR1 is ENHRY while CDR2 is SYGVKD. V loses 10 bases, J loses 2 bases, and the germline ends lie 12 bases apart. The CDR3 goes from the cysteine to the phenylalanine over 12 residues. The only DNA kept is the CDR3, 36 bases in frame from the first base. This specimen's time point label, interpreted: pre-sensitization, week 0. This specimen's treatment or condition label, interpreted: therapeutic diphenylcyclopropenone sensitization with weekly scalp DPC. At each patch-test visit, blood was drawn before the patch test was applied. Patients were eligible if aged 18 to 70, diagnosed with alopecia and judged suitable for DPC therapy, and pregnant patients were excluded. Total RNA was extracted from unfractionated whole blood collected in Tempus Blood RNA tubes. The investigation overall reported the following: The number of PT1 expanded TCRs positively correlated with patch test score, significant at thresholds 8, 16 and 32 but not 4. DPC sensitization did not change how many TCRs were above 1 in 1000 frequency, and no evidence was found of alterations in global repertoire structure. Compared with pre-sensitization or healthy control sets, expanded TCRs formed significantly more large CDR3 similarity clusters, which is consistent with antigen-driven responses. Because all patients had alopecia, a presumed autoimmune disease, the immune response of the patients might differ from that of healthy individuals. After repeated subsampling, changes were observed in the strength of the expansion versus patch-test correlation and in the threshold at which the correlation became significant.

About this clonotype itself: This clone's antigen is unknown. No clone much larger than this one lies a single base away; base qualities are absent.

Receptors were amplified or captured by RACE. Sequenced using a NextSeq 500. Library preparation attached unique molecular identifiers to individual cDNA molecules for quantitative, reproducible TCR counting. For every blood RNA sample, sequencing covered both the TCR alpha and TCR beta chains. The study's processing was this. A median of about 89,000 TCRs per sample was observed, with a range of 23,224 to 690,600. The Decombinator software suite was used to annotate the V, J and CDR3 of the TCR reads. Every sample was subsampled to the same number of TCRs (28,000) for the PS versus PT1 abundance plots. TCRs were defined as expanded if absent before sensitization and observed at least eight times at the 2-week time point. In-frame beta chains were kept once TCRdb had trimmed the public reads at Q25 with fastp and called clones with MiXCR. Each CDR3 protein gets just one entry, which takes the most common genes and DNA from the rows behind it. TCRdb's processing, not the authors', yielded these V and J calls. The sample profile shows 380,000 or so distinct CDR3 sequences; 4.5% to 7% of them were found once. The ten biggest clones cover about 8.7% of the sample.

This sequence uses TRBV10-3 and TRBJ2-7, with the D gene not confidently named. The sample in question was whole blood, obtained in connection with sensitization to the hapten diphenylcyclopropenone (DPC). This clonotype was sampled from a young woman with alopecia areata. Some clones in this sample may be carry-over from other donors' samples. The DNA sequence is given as TGTGCCACCTCCTCCCTCCCCTACGAGCAGTACTTC. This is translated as CATSSLPYEQYF.